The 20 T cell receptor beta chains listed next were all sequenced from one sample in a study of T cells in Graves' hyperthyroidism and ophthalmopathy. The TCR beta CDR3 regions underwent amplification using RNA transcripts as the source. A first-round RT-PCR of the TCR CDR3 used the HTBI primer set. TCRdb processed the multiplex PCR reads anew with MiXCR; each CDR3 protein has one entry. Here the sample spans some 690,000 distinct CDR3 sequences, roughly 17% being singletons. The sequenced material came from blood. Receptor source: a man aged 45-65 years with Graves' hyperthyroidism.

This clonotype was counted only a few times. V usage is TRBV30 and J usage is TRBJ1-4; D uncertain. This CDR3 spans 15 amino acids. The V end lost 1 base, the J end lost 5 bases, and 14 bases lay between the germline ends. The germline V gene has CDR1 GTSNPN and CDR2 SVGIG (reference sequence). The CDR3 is CAWSGVSAGNEKLFF. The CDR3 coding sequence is TGTGCCTGGAGTGGGGTATCCGCTGGAAATGAAAAACTGTTTTTT.

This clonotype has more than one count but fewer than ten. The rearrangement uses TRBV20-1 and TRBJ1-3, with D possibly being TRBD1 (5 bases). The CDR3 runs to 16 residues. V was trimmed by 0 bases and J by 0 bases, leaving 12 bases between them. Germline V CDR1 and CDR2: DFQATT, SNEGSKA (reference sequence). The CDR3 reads CSARDQGLGSGNTIYF. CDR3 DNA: TGCAGTGCTAGAGACCAGGGACTTGGCTCTGGAAACACCATATATTTT.

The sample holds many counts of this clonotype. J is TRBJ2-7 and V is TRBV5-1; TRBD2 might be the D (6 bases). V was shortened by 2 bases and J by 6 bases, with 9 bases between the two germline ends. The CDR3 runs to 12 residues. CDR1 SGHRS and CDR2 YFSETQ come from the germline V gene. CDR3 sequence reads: CASSLSEGEQYF. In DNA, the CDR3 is TGCGCCAGCAGCTTATCGGAGGGCGAGCAGTACTTC.

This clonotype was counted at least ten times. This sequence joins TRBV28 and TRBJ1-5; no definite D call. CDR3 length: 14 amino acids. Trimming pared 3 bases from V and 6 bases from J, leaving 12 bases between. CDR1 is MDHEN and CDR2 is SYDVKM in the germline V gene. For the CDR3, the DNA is TGTGCCAGCAGTTTCTGGCGGCCTCGTCAGCCCCAGCATTTT. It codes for CASSFWRPRQPQHF.

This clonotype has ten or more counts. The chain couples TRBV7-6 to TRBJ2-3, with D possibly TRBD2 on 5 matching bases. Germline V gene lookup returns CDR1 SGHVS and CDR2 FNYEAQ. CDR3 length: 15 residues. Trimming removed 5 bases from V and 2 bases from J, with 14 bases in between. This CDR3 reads CASSRIPGNTDTQYF. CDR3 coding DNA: TGTGCCAGCAGCCGTATTCCGGGGAACACAGATACGCAGTATTTT. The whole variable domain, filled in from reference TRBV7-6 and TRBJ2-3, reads GAGVSQSPRYKVTKRGQDVALRCDPISGHVSLYWYRQALGQGPEFLTYFNYEAQQDKSGLPNDRFSAERPEGSISTLTIQRTEQRDSAMYRCASSRIPGNTDTQYFGPGTRLTVL.

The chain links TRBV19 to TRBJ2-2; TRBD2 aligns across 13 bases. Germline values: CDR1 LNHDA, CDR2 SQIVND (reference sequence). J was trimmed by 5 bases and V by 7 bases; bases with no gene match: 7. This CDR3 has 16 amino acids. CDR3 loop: CASTLTSGRRTGELFF. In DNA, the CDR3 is TGTGCCAGTACCTTGACTAGCGGGAGGAGGACCGGGGAGCTGTTTTTT.

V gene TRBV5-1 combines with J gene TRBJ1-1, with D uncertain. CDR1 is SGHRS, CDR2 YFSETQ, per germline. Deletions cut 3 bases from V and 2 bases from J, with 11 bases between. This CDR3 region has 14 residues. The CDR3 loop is CASSSEGGNTEAFF. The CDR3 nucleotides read TGCGCCAGCAGCTCCGAAGGAGGTAACACTGAAGCTTTCTTT. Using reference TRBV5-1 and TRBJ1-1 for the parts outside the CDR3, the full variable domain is KAGVTQTPRYLIKTRGQQVTLSCSPISGHRSVSWYQQTPGQGLQFLFEYFSETQRNKGNFPGRFSGRQFSNSRSEMNVSTLELGDSALYLCASSSEGGNTEAFFGQGTRLTVV.

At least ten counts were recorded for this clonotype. The CDR3 here is CASSLRTVETQYF. CDR3 DNA: TGTGCCAGCAGTTTAAGGACAGTAGAGACCCAGTACTTC. The chain links TRBV28 to TRBJ2-5; TRBD1 might be the D (6 bases). The CDR3 sequence is 13 residues long. The germline V gene has CDR1 MDHEN and CDR2 SYDVKM. V was clipped by 2 bases and J by 4 bases, with 8 bases between them.

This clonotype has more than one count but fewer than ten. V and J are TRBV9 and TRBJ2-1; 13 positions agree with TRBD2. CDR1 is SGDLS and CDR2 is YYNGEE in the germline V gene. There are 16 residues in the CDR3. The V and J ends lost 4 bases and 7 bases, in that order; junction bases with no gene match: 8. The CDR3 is CASSTLTSGRGNEQFF. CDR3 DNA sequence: TGTGCCAGCAGCACCCTAACTAGCGGGAGGGGAAATGAGCAGTTCTTC.

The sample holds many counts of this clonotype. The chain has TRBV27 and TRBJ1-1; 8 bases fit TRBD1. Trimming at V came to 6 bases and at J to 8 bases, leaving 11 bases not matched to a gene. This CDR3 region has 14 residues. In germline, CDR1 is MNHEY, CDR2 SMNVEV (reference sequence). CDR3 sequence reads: CASSLWTGTEEAFF. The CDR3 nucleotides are TGTGCCAGCAGCCTCTGGACAGGGACGGAAGAAGCTTTCTTT.

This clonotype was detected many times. CDR3 DNA sequence: TGTGCCAGCAGCCCACAGTATAACACTGAAGCTTTCTTT. It yields the protein CASSPQYNTEAFF. The chain combines TRBV14 with TRBJ1-1, with D unclear. The length of the CDR3 is 13 residues. The germline V and J ends were trimmed by 4 bases and 2 bases, with 8 bases remaining between them. The germline gives CDR1 SGHDN, CDR2 FVKESK.

The CDR3 DNA follows: TGCGCCAGCAGCTTGGAACTAGCGGGAGGCCAGTACTTC. Translating it yields CASSLELAGGQYF. V gene TRBV5-1 combines with J gene TRBJ2-5; 12 positions match TRBD2. The length of the CDR3 is 13 residues. In germline, CDR1 is SGHRS, CDR2 YFSETQ. V gave up 0 bases and J gave up 10 bases; unmatched junction bases: 1.

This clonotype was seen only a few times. The DNA for the CDR3 is TGTGCCAGCAGTGAAAGACTAGCGGAGTCCAACATTCAGTACTTC. As protein: CASSERLAESNIQYF. The gene calls are TRBV6-1 and TRBJ2-4, with 9 positions matching TRBD2. With V trimmed by 2 bases and J by 7 bases, 6 bases remained unmatched. Germline CDR1 MNHNS, CDR2 SASEGT. The CDR3 length is 15 residues.

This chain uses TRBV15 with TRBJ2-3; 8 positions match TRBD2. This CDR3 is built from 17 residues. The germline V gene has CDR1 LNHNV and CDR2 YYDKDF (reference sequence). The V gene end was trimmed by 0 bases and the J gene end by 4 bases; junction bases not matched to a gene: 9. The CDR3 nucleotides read TGTGCCACCAGCAGAGATTTGGCGGGAGGCCTCCCAGATACGCAGTATTTT. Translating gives CATSRDLAGGLPDTQYF.

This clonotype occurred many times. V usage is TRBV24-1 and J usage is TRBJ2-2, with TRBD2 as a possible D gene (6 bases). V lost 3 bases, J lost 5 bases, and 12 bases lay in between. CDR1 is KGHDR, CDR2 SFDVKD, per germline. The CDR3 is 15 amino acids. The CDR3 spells CATSDPMAGTGELFF. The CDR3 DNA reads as TGTGCCACCAGTGATCCGATGGCGGGGACCGGGGAGCTGTTTTTT.

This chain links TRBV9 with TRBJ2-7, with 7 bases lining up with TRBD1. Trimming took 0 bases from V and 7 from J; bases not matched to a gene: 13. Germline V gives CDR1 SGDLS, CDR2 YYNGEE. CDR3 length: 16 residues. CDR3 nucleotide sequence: TGTGCCAGCAGCGTAGGTGACGGTCAGGGGGTTCGGGAGCAGTACTTC. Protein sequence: CASSVGDGQGVREQYF.

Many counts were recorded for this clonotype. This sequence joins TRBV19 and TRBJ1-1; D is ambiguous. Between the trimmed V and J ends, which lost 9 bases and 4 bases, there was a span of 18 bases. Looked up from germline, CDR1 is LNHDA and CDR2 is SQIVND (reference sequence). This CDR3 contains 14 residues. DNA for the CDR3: TGTGCCAGCCGACTAGGACCCCTTGGCACTGAAGCTTTCTTT. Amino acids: CASRLGPLGTEAFF.

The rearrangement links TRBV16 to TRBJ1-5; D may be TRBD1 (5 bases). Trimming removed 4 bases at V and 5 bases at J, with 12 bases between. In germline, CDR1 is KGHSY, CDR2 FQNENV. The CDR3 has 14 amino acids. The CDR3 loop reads CASSRHRGDQPQHF. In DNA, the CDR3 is TGTGCCAGCAGCCGTCATAGGGGTGATCAGCCCCAGCATTTT. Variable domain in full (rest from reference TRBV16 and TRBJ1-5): GEEVAQTPKHLVRGEGQKAKLYCAPIKGHSYVFWYQQVLKNEFKFLISFQNENVFDETGMPKERFSAKCLPNSPCSLEIQATKLEDSAVYFCASSRHRGDQPQHFGDGTRLSIL.

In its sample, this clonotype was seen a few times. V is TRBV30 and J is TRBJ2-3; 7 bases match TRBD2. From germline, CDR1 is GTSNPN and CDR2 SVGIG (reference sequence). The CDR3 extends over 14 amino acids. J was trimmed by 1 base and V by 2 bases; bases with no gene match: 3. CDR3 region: CAWSKGGGTDTQYF. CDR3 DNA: TGTGCCTGGAGTAAGGGAGGGGGCACAGATACGCAGTATTTT.

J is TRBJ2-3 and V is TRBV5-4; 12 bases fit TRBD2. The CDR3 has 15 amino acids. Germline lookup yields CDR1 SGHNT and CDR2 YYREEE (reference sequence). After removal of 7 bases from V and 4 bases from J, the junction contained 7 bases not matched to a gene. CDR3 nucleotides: TGTGCCAGCGGACTAGCGGGGCAGGGTGCAGATACGCAGTATTTT. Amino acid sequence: CASGLAGQGADTQYF. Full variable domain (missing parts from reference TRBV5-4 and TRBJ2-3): ETGVTQSPTHLIKTRGQQVTLRCSSQSGHNTVSWYQQALGQGPQFIFQYYREEENGRGNFPPRFSGLQFPNYSSELNVNALELDDSALYLCASGLAGQGADTQYFGPGTRLTVL.